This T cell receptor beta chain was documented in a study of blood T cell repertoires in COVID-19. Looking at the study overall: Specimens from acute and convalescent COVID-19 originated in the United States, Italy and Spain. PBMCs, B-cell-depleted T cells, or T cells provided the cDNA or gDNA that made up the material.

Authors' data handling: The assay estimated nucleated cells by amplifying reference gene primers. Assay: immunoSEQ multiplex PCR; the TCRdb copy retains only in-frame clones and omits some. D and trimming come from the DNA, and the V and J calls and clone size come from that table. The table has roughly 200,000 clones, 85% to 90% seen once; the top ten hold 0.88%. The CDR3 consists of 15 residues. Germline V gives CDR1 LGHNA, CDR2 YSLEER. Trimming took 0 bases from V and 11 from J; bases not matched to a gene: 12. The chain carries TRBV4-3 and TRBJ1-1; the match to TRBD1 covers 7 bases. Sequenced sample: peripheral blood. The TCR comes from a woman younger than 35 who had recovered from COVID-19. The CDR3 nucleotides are TGCGCCAGCAGCCAAGATCGTTACAGGGGATTTGTGGCTTTCTTT. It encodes CASSQDRYRGFVAFF.